This TCR beta chain was identified during a study of blood T cell repertoires in COVID-19. Turning to the study itself: COVID-19 samples from acute and convalescent phases originated in the United States, Italy and Spain.

Enrollees, about 18 to 89 years old, lived in 25 or so US areas. Cohort assignment relied on participant-reported clinical history. Donors in Cohort 3 who had recovered were those with two negative PCRs, healthcare professional clearance, or resolution of their symptoms. Assay: immunoSEQ multiplex PCR; the TCRdb copy retains only in-frame clones and omits some. Among 280,000 or so clones listed, about 83% were seen once. The length of the CDR3 is 13 residues. Germline loops: CDR1 SGHAT, CDR2 FQNNGV. The J segment lost 4 bases and the V segment lost 5 bases, leaving 4 bases of the junction unmatched. Sequencing input: PBMCs or T cells enriched from blood (not recorded which). The sequence came from a middle-aged woman who had recovered from COVID-19. This chain connects TRBV11-2 to TRBJ1-1; the match to TRBD1 covers 7 bases. CDR3 protein: CASSTAGGTEAFF. The CDR3 DNA follows: TGTGCCAGCAGCACAGCAGGGGGCACTGAAGCTTTCTTT.